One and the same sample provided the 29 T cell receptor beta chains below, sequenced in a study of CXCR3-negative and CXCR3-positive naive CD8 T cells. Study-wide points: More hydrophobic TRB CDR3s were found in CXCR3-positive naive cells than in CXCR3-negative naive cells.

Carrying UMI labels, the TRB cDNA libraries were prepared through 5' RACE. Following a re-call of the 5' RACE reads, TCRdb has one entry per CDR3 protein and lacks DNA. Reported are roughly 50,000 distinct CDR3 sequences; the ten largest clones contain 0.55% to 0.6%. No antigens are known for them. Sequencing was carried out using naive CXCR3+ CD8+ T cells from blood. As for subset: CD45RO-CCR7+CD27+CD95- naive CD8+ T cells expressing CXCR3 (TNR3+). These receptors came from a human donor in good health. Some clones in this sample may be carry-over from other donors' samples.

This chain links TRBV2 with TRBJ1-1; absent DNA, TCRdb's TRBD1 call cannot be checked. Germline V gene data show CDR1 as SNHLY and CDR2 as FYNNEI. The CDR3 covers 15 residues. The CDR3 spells CASRERTVKNTEAFF.

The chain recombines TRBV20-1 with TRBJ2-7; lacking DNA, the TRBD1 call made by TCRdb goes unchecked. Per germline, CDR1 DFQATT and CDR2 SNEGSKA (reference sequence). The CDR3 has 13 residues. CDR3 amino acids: CSARPVGGYEQYF.

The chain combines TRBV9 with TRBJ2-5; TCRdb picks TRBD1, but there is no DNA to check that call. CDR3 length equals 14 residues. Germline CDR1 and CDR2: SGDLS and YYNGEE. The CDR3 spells CASSPLRQGETQYF.

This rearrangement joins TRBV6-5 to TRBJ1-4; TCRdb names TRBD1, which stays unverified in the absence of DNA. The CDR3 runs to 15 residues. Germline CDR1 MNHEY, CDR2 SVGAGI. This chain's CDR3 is CASSYGGGINEKLFF.

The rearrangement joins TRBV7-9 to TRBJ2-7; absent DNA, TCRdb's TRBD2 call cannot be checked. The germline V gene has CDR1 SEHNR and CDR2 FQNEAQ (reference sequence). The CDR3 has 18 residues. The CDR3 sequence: CASSPQYVAGGFWYEQYF.

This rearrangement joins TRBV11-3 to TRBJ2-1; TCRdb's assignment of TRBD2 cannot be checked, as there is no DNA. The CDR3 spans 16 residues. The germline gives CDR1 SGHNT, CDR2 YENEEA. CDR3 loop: CASRRPTSGGANEQFF.

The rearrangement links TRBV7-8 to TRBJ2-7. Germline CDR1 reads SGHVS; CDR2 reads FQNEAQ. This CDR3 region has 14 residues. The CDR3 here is CASSLDDSSYEQYF.

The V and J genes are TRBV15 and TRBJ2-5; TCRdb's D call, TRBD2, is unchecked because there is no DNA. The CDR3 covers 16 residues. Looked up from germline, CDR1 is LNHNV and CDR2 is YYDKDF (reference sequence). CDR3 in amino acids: CATSRAETSGGETQYF.

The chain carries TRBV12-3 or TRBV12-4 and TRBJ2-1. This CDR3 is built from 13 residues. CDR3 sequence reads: CASSFTIDNEQFF.

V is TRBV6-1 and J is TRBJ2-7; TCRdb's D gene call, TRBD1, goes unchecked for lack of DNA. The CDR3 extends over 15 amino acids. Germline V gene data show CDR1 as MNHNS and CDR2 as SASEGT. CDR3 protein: CASSETSGGGGEQYF.

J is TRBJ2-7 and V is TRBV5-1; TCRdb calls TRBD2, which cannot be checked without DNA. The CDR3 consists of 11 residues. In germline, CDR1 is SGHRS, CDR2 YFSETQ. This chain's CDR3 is CTSREGYEQYF.

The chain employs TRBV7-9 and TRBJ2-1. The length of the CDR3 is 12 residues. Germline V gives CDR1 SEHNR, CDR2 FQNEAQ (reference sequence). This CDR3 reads CASSLTYNEQFF.

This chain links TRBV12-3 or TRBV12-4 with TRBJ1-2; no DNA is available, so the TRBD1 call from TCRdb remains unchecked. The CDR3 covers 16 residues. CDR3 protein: CASSPPHPGSSYGYTF.

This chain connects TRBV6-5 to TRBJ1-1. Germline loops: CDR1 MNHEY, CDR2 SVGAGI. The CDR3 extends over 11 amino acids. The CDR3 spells CASSYSTEAFF.

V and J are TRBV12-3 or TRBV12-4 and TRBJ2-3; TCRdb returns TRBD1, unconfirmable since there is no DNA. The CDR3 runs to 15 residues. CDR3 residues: CASRGTGTKHSAQYF.

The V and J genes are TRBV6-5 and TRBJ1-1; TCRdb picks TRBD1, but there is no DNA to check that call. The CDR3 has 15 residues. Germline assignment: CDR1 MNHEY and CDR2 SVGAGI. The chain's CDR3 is CASSYSKGASTEAFF.

The CDR3 region is CASSYRDRAGELFF. The gene calls are TRBV7-9 and TRBJ2-2; no DNA is available, so the TRBD1 call from TCRdb remains unchecked. The V gene's germline CDR1 is SEHNR and CDR2 FQNEAQ (reference sequence). There are 14 residues in the CDR3. Combining the CDR3 with reference TRBV7-9 and TRBJ2-2 gives the whole variable domain DTGVSQNPRHKITKRGQNVTFRCDPISEHNRLYWYRQTLGQGPEFLTYFQNEAQLEKSRLLSDRFSAERPKGSFSTLEIQRTEQGDSAMYLCASSYRDRAGELFFGEGSRLTVL.

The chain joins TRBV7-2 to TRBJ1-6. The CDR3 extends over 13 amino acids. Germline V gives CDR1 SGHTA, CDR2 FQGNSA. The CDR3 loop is CASSPGLGSPLHF.

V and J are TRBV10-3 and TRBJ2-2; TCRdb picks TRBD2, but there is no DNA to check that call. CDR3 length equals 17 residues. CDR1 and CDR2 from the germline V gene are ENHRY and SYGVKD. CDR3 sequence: CAISESKLAGPTGELFF.

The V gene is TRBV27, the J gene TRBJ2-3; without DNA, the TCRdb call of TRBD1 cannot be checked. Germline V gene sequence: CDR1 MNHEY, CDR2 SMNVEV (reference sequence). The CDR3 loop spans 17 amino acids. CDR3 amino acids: CASSLWSAHLITDTQYF.

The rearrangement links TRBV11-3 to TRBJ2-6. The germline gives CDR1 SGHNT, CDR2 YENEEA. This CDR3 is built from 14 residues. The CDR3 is CASGGISGANVLTF.

The CDR3 loop reads CSVIHQGLEETQYF. V usage is TRBV29-1 and J usage is TRBJ2-5; the TRBD2 assignment by TCRdb is unverifiable without DNA. The CDR3 has 14 residues. The germline CDR1 and CDR2 sequences are SQVTM and ANQGSEA.

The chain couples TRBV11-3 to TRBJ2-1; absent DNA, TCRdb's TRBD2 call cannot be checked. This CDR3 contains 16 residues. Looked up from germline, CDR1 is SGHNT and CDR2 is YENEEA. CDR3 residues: CASSLGPADRNNEQFF.

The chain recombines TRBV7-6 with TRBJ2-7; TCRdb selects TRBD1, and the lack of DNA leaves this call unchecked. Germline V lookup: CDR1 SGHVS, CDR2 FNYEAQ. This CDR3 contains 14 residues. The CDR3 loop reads CASSLQGATYEQYF.

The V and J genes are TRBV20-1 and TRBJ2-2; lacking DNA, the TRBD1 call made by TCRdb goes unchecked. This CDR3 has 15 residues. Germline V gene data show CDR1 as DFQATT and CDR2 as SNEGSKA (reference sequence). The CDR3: CSARDDREVTGELFF.

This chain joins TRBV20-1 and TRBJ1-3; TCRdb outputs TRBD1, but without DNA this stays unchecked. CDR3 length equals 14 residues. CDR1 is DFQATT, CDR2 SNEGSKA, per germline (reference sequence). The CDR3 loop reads CSAWVGAPVNTIYF.

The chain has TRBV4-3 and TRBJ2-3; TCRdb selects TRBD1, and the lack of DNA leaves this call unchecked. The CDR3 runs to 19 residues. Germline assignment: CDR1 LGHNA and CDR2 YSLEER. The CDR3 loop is CASSLATRGAPFMRDTQYF.

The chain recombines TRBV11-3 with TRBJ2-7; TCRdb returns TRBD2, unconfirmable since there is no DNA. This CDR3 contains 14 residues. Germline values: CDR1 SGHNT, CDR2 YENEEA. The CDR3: CASSSQIDEAGQYF.

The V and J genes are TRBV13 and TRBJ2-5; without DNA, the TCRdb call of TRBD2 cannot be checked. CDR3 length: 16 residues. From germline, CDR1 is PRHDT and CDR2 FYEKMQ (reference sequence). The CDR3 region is CTSSPGLAGLQETQYF. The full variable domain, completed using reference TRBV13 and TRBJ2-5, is AAGVIQSPRHLIKEKRETATLKCYPIPRHDTVYWYQQGPGQDPQFLISFYEKMQSDKGSIPDRFSAQQFSDYHSELNMSSLELGDSALYFCTSSPGLAGLQETQYFGPGTRLLVL.